This note documents a single TCR beta chain sequence. There are 13 residues in the CDR3. In germline, CDR1 is MGHRA, CDR2 YSYEKL. After removal of 4 bases from V and 5 bases from J, the junction contained 4 bases not matched to a gene. The entry originates in a study of blood T cell repertoires in COVID-19. Clones were sequenced by immunoSEQ multiplex PCR, and TCRdb holds only the in-frame ones, with some missing. The table includes about 44,000 clones, around 84% detected once. This chain joins TRBV4-1 and TRBJ2-5; 7 bases agree with TRBD1. The sequenced sample was peripheral blood. The receptor was isolated from a human donor in a cohort sampled during active COVID-19. The CDR3 bases are TGCGCCAGCAGCCCAGGGGGTGGCGAGACCCAGTACTTC. Amino acids: CASSPGGGETQYF.